The clone carrying this TCR beta chain came up once. The source of the sample is a study of cytotoxic CD8 clonotypes in ibrutinib-treated CLL. The protocol was immunoSEQ multiplex PCR, while the TCRdb copy is restricted to in-frame clones and leaves out a portion. The data show 150,000 to 200,000 clones, approximately 90% seen once. Germline values: CDR1 SGHDT, CDR2 YYEEEE. Trimming removed 2 bases at V and 8 bases at J, with 8 bases between. The CDR3 runs 12 residues. The rearrangement uses TRBV5-6 and TRBJ2-1; D remains unclear. This specimen was PBMCs, taken at disease progression, from a patient treated with ibrutinib. This clonotype was sampled from a human donor with chronic lymphocytic leukemia. CDR3 in DNA: TGTGCCAGCAGCTTCCATATTGATGAGCAGTTCTTC. This sequence encodes CASSFHIDEQFF.